A single sample gave rise to the 25 T cell receptor beta chains below, sequenced in a study of molecular identifiers for immune sequencing clone quantification. TCRdb re-called the PCR reads with MiXCR, one entry per CDR3 protein. The repertoire includes more than 450,000 distinct CDR3 sequences, about 26% of them detected once, and under 0.85% sits in the top ten. Sequencing used naive CD8+ T cells from blood, with Jurkat cell RNA spiked in. Subset denoted: FACS-sorted CD8+CD4-CCR7+CD45RA+ naive T cells. The receptor source for this set is a human donor in good health. Some libraries in this study had Jurkat cell RNA spiked in.

The gene calls are TRBV20-1 and TRBJ2-7; 7 bases line up with TRBD1. V lost 2 bases, J lost 3 bases, and 10 bases stayed unmatched. Per the germline V gene, CDR1 is DFQATT and CDR2 is SNEGSKA (reference sequence). This CDR3 has 15 residues. This chain's CDR3 is CSARRRRDSNYEQYF. CDR3 DNA: TGCAGTGCTAGACGCCGCCGGGACAGCAACTACGAGCAGTACTTC.

This clonotype was seen only a few times. V gene TRBV12-3 or TRBV12-4 combines with J gene TRBJ2-7, with TRBD1 matching over 7 bases. The V segment lost 6 bases and the J segment 2 bases; nucleotides outside the gene matches: 7. This CDR3 is 14 amino acids long. For the CDR3, the DNA is TGTGCCAGCAGCTCCGGGACAGTAACCTACGAGCAGTACTTC. Protein sequence: CASSSGTVTYEQYF.

This clonotype was counted many times. The chain uses TRBV4-3 and TRBJ1-4; D is unresolved. The V and J ends lost 0 bases and 8 bases respectively, with 7 bases between them. Germline assignment: CDR1 LGHNA and CDR2 YSLEER. The CDR3 contains 13 residues. DNA for the CDR3: TGCGCCAGCAGCCAAGAAGGCGAGGAAAAACTGTTTTTT. It yields the protein CASSQEGEEKLFF.

Remarks on this clonotype: One end of the junction does not line up with germline, which may come from a read error. The chain uses TRBV4-1 and TRBJ2-1; 9 bases are a match to TRBD2. The CDR3 is 15 residues long. Germline-derived CDR1 and CDR2 are MGHRA and YSYEKL. CDR3 loop: CANSQVVLAGNEQFF. The DNA for the CDR3 is TGCGCCAACAGCCAAGTAGTTCTAGCGGGGAATGAGCAGTTCTTC.

This clonotype was observed a single time. Just one base apart from a much larger clone, this may be a read error. This chain links TRBV5-6 with TRBJ2-5; the D gene is possibly TRBD2 (6 bases). The CDR3 loop spans 16 amino acids. Germline V lookup: CDR1 SGHDT, CDR2 YYEEEE. V was clipped by 6 bases and J by 1 base, with 19 bases between them. The CDR3 DNA is TGTGCCAGCAACTCCGAACCCCTGGGGGGCCAAGAGACCCAGTACTTC. It translates to CASNSEPLGGQETQYF.

In its sample, this clonotype was seen many times. The chain is built from TRBV13 and TRBJ2-3; D perhaps matches TRBD2 (6 bases). The germline CDR1 and CDR2 sequences are PRHDT and FYEKMQ (reference sequence). CDR3 length equals 14 residues. Between the trimmed V and J ends, which lost 6 bases and 2 bases, there was a span of 12 bases. The CDR3 spells CASSLGGTTDTQYF. Written as DNA, the CDR3 is TGTGCCAGCAGTTTGGGCGGGACCACAGATACGCAGTATTTT.

To note about this clonotype: The junction departs from the called germline gene at one end, perhaps through a read error. The CDR3 loop is CASYRLGDRSSYEQCF. The DNA for the CDR3 is TGTGCCAGCTACCGCCTTGGGGACAGGAGCTCCTACGAGCAGTGCTTC. The V gene is TRBV2, the J gene TRBJ2-7, with 8 bases that match TRBD1. Germline values: CDR1 SNHLY, CDR2 FYNNEI. This CDR3 contains 16 residues.

There are a few counts of this clonotype. The rearrangement joins TRBV30 to TRBJ1-4, with 9 positions matching TRBD1. J was trimmed by 14 bases and V by 1 base; bases with no gene match: 5. Germline CDR1 is GTSNPN and CDR2 is SVGIG (reference sequence). CDR3 size: 12 residues. The CDR3 region has the DNA TGTGCCTGGAGTGGCCGGGACAGGGCCCTGTTTTTT. Residues: CAWSGRDRALFF.

This chain links TRBV20-1 with TRBJ2-7; 7 bases align to TRBD1. V was clipped by 0 bases and J by 3 bases; unmatched bases: 11. The CDR3 is made up of 16 amino acids. The germline V gene has CDR1 DFQATT and CDR2 SNEGSKA (reference sequence). The CDR3 reads CSARDLVGTDNYEQYF. The CDR3 region has the DNA TGCAGTGCTAGAGATCTTGTGGGGACAGATAACTACGAGCAGTACTTC.

The chain links TRBV6-2 or TRBV6-3 to TRBJ1-5; TRBD1 matches 7 bases. This CDR3 has 15 amino acids. Germline CDR1 reads MNHEY; CDR2 reads SVGEGT. The J segment lost 4 bases and the V segment lost 4 bases, leaving 7 bases of the junction unmatched. The CDR3 region is CASSFVTGQNQPQHF. Written as DNA, the CDR3 is TGTGCCAGCAGTTTTGTGACAGGGCAAAATCAGCCCCAGCATTTT.

Turning to this clonotype: Sequence at one end of the junction differs from germline and may be a read error. The V and J genes are TRBV4-1 and TRBJ2-2; either TRBD1 or TRBD2 may fit D (6 bases each). This CDR3 has 18 amino acids. Germline loops: CDR1 MGHRA, CDR2 YSYEKL. The CDR3 DNA sequence: TGCGCCAACAGCCAACAACGCTACAGGGACTGGGGGACCGGGGAGCTGTTTTTT. It codes for CANSQQRYRDWGTGELFF.

This clonotype came up many times. The genes are TRBV9 and TRBJ2-5; a weak D match, TRBD1 (5 bases). CDR3 length: 14 amino acids. Germline CDR1 is SGDLS and CDR2 is YYNGEE. The V end lost 0 bases, the J end lost 5 bases, and 11 bases lay between the germline ends. As DNA, the CDR3 is TGTGCCAGCAGCGTAGATAGGGGAATCGAGACCCAGTACTTC. It yields the protein CASSVDRGIETQYF.

J is TRBJ2-5 and V is TRBV3-1; 13 bases agree with TRBD2. From germline, CDR1 is LGHDT and CDR2 YNNKEL (reference sequence). With V trimmed by 2 bases and J by 3 bases, 3 bases remained unmatched. CDR3 length equals 16 residues. CDR3 sequence (DNA): TGTGCCAGCAGCCAACCCGGACTAGCGGGGGAAGAGACCCAGTACTTC. Translated: CASSQPGLAGEETQYF.

This clonotype was detected many times. This chain connects TRBV28 to TRBJ2-7; D is ambiguous. The CDR3 has 16 residues. V dropped 1 base and J dropped 0 bases, with 13 bases sitting between them. CDR1 is MDHEN, CDR2 SYDVKM, per germline. The CDR3 DNA sequence: TGTGCCAGCAGTTTATCACCGGGCCCGTTCTCCTACGAGCAGTACTTC. Translating it yields CASSLSPGPFSYEQYF.

This clonotype was recorded at least ten times. This rearrangement joins TRBV7-9 to TRBJ2-1, with D maybe TRBD2 (5 bases). V was trimmed by 0 bases and J by 7 bases, leaving 7 bases between them. The germline V gene has CDR1 SEHNR and CDR2 FQNEAQ (reference sequence). This CDR3 spans 13 amino acids. The CDR3 nucleotides read TGTGCCAGCAGCTTAGCTCCGGGGAATGAGCAGTTCTTC. Protein product: CASSLAPGNEQFF.

This clonotype was picked up many times. This sequence joins TRBV6-5 and TRBJ2-7; 8 bases fit TRBD1. The germline gives CDR1 MNHEY, CDR2 SVGAGI. The length of the CDR3 is 13 residues. Trimming cost V 8 bases and J 7 bases; bases outside gene matches: 10. CDR3 DNA: TGTGCCAGCTGGGACAGGCCCCTTGGGGAGCAGTACTTC. It codes for CASWDRPLGEQYF.

To note about this clonotype: The junction shows a germline mismatch at one end, possibly a read error. The CDR3 nucleotides read TGTGCCGCCCGGGACAGGCTCCAAGAGCCCCAGTACTTC. This gives the protein CAARDRLQEPQYF. The chain uses TRBV2 and TRBJ2-5; 8 bases match TRBD1. Germline lookup yields CDR1 SNHLY and CDR2 FYNNEI. There are 13 residues in the CDR3.

The chain recombines TRBV6-2 or TRBV6-3 with TRBJ2-5; D is unresolved. V lost 5 bases to trimming and J lost 0 bases, with 16 bases between them. Germline V CDR1 and CDR2: MNHEY, SVGEGT. This CDR3 is built from 16 residues. The CDR3 spells CASSEVARSYQETQYF. CDR3 DNA sequence: TGTGCCAGCAGTGAAGTCGCCAGATCGTACCAAGAGACCCAGTACTTC.

The chain employs TRBV27 and TRBJ1-6; no definite D call. The CDR3 is made up of 16 amino acids. CDR1 is MNHEY and CDR2 is SMNVEV in the germline V gene (reference sequence). Trimming took off 0 bases at V and 10 bases at J, with 16 bases between the two ends. For the CDR3, the DNA is TGTGCCAGCAGTTTATCGCGAGGAGGGTTGGGATCACCCCTCCACTTT. This sequence encodes CASSLSRGGLGSPLHF.

V usage is TRBV12-3 or TRBV12-4 and J usage is TRBJ1-5; D is undetermined. The germline V and J ends were trimmed by 3 bases and 11 bases, with 14 bases remaining between them. This CDR3 region has 13 residues. Here the CDR3 reads CASSFGNSPAQHF. The CDR3 DNA follows: TGTGCCAGCAGTTTTGGAAACTCCCCGGCCCAGCATTTT.

This clonotype was observed many times. The rearrangement joins TRBV5-1 to TRBJ2-4; TRBD1 might be the D (7 bases). The CDR3 contains 17 residues. V lost 4 bases, J lost 3 bases, and 20 bases lay in between. Per the germline V gene, CDR1 is SGHRS and CDR2 is YFSETQ. The CDR3 DNA is TGCGCCAGCAGCCCCTGGGGCGGGACAGAGGGCAAAAACATTCAGTACTTC. This encodes CASSPWGGTEGKNIQYF.

The chain joins TRBV13 to TRBJ2-4, with D possibly TRBD1 on 6 matching bases. The length of the CDR3 is 16 residues. V lost 4 bases and J 4 bases, leaving 17 bases between the germline ends. Germline CDR1 reads PRHDT; CDR2 reads FYEKMQ (reference sequence). CDR3 region: CASSSQGQGIKNIQYF. The CDR3 nucleotides read TGTGCCAGCAGCTCCCAAGGTCAGGGGATAAAAAACATTCAGTACTTC.

There are a few counts of this clonotype. V gene TRBV28 combines with J gene TRBJ1-1; perhaps TRBD1 as D (5 bases). CDR1 and CDR2 from the germline V gene are MDHEN and SYDVKM. This CDR3 region has 15 residues. Trimming cost V 4 bases and J 3 bases, with 15 bases left between them. In nucleotides, the CDR3 is TGTGCCAGCAGTTCCCCCGGGGGGGGGTACACTGAAGCTTTCTTT. Its translation: CASSSPGGGYTEAFF.

Note on this clonotype: This may stem from a read error, because a much larger clone lies one nucleotide away. This chain links TRBV5-1 with TRBJ2-2, with 9 nucleotides matching TRBD1. CDR1 and CDR2 (germline): SGHRS, YFSETQ. This CDR3 spans 16 amino acids. Germline trimming cut 7 bases from V and 0 bases from J; bases unmatched to any gene: 7. The CDR3 region has the DNA TGCGCCAGCGGCATTACAGGGGGCGCGAACACCGGGGAGCTGTTTTTT. Protein product: CASGITGGANTGELFF.

This clonotype has a handful of counts. This sequence joins TRBV12-3 or TRBV12-4 and TRBJ2-7; D remains unclear. V lost 6 bases and J lost 3, with 9 bases in between. There are 12 residues in the CDR3. For the CDR3, the DNA is TGTGCCAGCAGCCTGAGTAACTACGAGCAGTACTTC. Translated: CASSLSNYEQYF.